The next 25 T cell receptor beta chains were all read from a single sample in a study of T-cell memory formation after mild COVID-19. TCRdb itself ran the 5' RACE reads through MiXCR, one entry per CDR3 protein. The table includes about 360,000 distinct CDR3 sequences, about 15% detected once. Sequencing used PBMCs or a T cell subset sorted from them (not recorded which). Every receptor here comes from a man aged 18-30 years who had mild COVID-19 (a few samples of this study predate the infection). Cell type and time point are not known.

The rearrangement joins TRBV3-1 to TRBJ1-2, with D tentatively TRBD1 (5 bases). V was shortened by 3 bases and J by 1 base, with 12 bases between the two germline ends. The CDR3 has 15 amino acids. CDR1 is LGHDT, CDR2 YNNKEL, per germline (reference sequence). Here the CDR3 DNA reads TGTGCCAGCAGCCATAGACGGGGGGATAACTATGGCTACACCTTC. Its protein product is CASSHRRGDNYGYTF.

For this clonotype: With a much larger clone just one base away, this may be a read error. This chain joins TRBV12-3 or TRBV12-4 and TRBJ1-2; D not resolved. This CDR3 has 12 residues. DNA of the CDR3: TGTGACAGCAGTTTCGGGGAGGCCGGCTACACCTTC. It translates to CDSSFGEAGYTF.

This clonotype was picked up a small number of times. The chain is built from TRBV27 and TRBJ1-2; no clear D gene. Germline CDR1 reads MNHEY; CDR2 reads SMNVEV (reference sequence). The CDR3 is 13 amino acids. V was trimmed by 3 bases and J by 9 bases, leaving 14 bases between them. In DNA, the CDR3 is TGTGCCAGCAGTTTCCGACATCAATCTAGCTACACCTTC. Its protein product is CASSFRHQSSYTF.

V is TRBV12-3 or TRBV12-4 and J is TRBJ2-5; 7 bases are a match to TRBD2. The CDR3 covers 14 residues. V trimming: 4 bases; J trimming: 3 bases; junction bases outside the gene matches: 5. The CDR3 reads CASSSRAGEETQYF. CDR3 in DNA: TGTGCCAGCAGTTCACGGGCGGGGGAAGAGACCCAGTACTTC.

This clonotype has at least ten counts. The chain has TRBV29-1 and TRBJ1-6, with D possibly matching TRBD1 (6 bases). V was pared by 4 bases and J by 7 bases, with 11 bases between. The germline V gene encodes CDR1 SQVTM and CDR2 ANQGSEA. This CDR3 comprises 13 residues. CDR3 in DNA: TGCAGCGTTGGAACGGGGGCGAATTCACCCCTCCACTTT. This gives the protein CSVGTGANSPLHF.

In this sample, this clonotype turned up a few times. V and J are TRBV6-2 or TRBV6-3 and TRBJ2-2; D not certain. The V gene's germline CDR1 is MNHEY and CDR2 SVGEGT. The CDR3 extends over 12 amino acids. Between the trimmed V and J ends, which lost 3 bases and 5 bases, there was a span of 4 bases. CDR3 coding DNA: TGTGCCAGCAGTTATTATACCGGGGAGCTGTTTTTT. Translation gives CASSYYTGELFF.

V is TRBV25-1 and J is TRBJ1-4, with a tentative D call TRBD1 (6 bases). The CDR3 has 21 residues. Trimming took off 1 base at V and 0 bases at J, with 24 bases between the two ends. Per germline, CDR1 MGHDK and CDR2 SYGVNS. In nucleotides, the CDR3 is TGTGCCAGCAGTGAATCTGTGAGAGGTCGGCCAGGGGTCGCAACTAATGAAAAACTGTTTTTT. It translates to CASSESVRGRPGVATNEKLFF.

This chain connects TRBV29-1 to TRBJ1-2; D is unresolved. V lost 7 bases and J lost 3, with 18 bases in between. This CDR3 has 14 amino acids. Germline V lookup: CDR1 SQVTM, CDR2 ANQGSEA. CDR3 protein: CSGLPMDGDYGYTF. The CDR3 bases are TGCAGCGGCCTCCCAATGGACGGAGACTATGGCTACACCTTC.

CDR3 protein: CASRLPEEAFF. The CDR3, as DNA: TGTGCCAGCAGGCTCCCAGAAGAAGCTTTCTTT. The chain has TRBV6-1 and TRBJ1-1, with D uncertain. V lost 6 bases and J 8 bases, leaving 10 bases between the germline ends. The germline gives CDR1 MNHNS, CDR2 SASEGT. This CDR3 comprises 11 residues.

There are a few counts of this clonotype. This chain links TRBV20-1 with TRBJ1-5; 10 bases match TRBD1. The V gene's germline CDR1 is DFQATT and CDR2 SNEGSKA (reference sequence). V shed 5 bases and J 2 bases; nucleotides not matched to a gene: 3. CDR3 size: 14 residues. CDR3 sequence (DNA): TGCAGTGCTGGGGGGACAGGGGGCAATCAGCCCCAGCATTTT. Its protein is CSAGGTGGNQPQHF.

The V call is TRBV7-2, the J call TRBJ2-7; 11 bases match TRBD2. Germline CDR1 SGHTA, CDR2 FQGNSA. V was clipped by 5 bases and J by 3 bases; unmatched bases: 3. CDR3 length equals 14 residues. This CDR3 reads CASSKGTSGYEQYV. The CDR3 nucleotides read TGTGCCAGCAGCAAAGGGACTAGCGGCTACGAGCAGTACGTC.

This CDR3 reads CASSQRPRGVGGYTF. The CDR3 DNA reads as TGTGCCAGCAGCCAACGCCCTCGGGGGGTGGGCGGCTACACCTTC. The V and J genes are TRBV14 and TRBJ1-2; D is possibly TRBD1 (5 bases). The germline V gene has CDR1 SGHDN and CDR2 FVKESK. Trimming removed 2 bases from V and 8 bases from J, with 18 bases in between. The CDR3 is 15 amino acids.

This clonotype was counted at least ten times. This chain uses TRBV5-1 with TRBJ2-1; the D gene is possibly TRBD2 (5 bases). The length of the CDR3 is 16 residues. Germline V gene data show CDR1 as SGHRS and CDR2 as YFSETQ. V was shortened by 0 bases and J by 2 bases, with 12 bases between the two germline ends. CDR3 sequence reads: CASSLAGLLAYNEQFF. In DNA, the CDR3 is TGCGCCAGCAGCTTGGCCGGACTCTTGGCCTACAATGAGCAGTTCTTC.

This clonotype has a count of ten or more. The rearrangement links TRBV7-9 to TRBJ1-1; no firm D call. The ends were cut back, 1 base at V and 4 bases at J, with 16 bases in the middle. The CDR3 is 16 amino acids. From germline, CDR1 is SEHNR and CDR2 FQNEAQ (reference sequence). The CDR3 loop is CASSLEGWYGGTEAFF. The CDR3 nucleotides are TGTGCCAGCAGCTTAGAAGGGTGGTACGGCGGCACTGAAGCTTTCTTT.

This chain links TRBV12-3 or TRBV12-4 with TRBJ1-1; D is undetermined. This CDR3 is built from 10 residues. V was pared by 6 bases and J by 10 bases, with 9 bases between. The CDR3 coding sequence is TGTGCCAGCAGCCGCGTTTTAGCTTTCTTT. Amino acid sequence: CASSRVLAFF.

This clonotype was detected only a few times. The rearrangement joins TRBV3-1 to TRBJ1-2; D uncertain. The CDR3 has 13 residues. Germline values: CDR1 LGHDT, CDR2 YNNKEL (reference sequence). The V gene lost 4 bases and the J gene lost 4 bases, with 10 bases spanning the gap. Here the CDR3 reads CASSPRTIYGYTF. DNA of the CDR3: TGTGCCAGCAGCCCCCGGACCATCTATGGCTACACCTTC.

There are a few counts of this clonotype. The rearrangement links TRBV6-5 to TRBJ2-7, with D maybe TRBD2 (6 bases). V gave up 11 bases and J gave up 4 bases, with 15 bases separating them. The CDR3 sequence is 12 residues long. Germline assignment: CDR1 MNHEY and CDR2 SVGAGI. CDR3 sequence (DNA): TGTGCCGTCCGGGACTTGATTTACGAGCAGTACTTC. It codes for CAVRDLIYEQYF.

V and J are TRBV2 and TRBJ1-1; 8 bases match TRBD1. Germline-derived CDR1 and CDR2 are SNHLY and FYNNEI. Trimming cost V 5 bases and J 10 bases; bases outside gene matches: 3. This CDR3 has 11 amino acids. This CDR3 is CASSPGQGAFF. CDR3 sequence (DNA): TGTGCCAGCAGTCCCGGACAGGGAGCTTTCTTT.

CDR3 residues: CASSPPGPLKETQYF. The CDR3 bases are TGTGCCAGCTCACCCCCGGGCCCTTTGAAGGAGACCCAGTACTTC. V usage is TRBV18 and J usage is TRBJ2-5; D gene uncertain. This CDR3 is 15 amino acids long. The ends were cut back, 3 bases at V and 5 bases at J, with 16 bases in the middle. Germline CDR1 KGHSH, CDR2 LQKENI.

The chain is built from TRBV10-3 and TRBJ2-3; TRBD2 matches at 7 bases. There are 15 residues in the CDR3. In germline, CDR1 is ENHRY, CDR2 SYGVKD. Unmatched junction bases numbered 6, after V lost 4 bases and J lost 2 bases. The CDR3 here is CAISVGGGYTDTQYF. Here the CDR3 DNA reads TGTGCCATCAGTGTTGGCGGGGGATACACAGATACGCAGTATTTT.

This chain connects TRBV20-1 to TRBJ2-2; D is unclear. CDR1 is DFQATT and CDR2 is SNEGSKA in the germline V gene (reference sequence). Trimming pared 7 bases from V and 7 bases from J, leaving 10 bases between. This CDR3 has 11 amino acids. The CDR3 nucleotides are TGCAGTGGGTTGGGTTACGGGGAGCTGTTTTTT. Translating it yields CSGLGYGELFF.

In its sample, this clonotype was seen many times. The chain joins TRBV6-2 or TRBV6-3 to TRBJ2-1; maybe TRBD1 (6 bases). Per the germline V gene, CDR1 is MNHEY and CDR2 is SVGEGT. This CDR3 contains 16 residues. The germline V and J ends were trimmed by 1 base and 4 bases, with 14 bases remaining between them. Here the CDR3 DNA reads TGTGCCAGCAGTTACTGGTCTGGGACAAAGTACAATGAGCAGTTCTTC. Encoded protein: CASSYWSGTKYNEQFF.

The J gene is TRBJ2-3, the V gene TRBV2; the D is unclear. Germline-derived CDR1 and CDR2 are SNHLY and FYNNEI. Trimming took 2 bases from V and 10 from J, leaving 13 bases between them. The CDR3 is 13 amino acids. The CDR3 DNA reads TGTGCCAGCAGTGAAAGTGGAAGATATGCGCAGTATTTT. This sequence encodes CASSESGRYAQYF.

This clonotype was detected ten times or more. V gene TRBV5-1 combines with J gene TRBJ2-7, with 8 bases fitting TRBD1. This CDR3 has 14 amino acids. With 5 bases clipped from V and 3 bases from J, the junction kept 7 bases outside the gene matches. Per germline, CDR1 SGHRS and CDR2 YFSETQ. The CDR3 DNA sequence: TGCGCCAGCAGTTCCGGGACAGGCGACTACGAGCAGTACTTC. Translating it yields CASSSGTGDYEQYF.

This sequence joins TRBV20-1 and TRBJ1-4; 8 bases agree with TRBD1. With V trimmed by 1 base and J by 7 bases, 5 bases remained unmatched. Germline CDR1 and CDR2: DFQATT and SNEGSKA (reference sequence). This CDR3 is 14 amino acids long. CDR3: CSARVPGQGEKLFF. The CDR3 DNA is TGCAGTGCTAGAGTCCCTGGACAGGGTGAAAAACTGTTTTTT.